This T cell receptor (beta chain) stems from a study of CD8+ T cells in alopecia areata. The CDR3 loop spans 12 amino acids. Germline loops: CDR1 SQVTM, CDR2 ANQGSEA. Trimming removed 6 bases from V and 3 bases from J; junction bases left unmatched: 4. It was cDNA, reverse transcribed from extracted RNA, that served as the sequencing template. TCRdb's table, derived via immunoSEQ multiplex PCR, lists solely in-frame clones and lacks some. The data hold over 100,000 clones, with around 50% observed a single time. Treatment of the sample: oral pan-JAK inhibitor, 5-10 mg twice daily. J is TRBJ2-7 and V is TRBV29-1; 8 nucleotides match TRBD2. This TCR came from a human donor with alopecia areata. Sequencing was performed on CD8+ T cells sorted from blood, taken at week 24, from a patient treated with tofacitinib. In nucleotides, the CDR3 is TGCAGCGTGGCCGGGACTAGCTACGAGCAGTACTTC. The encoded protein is CSVAGTSYEQYF.